These 23 T cell receptor beta chains share one sample of origin, sequenced in a study of CD8 T cells in Susac syndrome. With random hexamers, roughly 0.45 to 1 ug RNA was reverse transcribed. TCRdb passed the immunoSEQ multiplex PCR reads through MiXCR, listing each CDR3 protein once. Counted here are about 160,000 distinct CDR3 sequences, 92% occurring once; the ten biggest clones make up about 0.073%. Sample: CD4+ T cells from PBMCs. Every receptor here comes from a human donor in good health.

This clonotype was detected only a few times. The J gene is TRBJ2-7, the V gene TRBV2; D call uncertain. This CDR3 spans 11 amino acids. Trimming pared 6 bases from V and 3 bases from J, leaving 6 bases between. CDR1 and CDR2 (germline): SNHLY, FYNNEI. CDR3 DNA sequence: TGTGCCAGCAGCCCGTTCTACGAGCAGTACTTC. Residues: CASSPFYEQYF.

The chain recombines TRBV29-1 with TRBJ2-7; TRBD2 might be the D (5 bases). The V and J ends lost 6 bases and 1 base respectively, with 7 bases between them. From germline, CDR1 is SQVTM and CDR2 ANQGSEA. The CDR3 spans 11 residues. The CDR3 loop reads CSVRGSYEQYF. The DNA for the CDR3 is TGCAGCGTCCGGGGTTCCTACGAGCAGTACTTC.

The chain joins TRBV27 to TRBJ1-6; no clear D. Deletions cut 7 bases from V and 5 bases from J, with 9 bases between. The CDR3 covers 13 residues. The germline CDR1 and CDR2 sequences are MNHEY and SMNVEV (reference sequence). CDR3 sequence reads: CASTRLDNSPLHF. DNA for the CDR3: TGTGCCAGCACTCGCCTGGATAATTCACCCCTCCACTTT.

The V gene is TRBV20-1, the J gene TRBJ1-3; TRBD1 matches 8 bases. The germline CDR1 and CDR2 sequences are DFQATT and SNEGSKA (reference sequence). CDR3 length: 13 residues. V was pared by 4 bases and J by 7 bases, with 6 bases of the junction left unmatched. CDR3 nucleotides: TGCAGTGCTACCGTGGGACAGGCGAACACCATATATTTT. Encoded protein: CSATVGQANTIYF.

This clonotype was seen once. V gene TRBV10-3 combines with J gene TRBJ2-1, with no clear D. This CDR3 region has 12 residues. Trimming removed 6 bases at V and 5 bases at J, with 8 bases between. Germline V lookup: CDR1 ENHRY, CDR2 SYGVKD. CDR3 loop: CAISQTDNEQFF. The CDR3, as DNA: TGTGCCATCAGCCAGACCGACAATGAGCAGTTCTTC.

The genes are TRBV10-3 and TRBJ2-4; D gene unclear. This CDR3 contains 14 residues. Trimming left V 0 bases short and J 6 bases short, with 9 bases between. In germline, CDR1 is ENHRY, CDR2 SYGVKD. The chain's CDR3 is CAISESNWGNIQYF. DNA for the CDR3: TGTGCCATCAGTGAGTCGAATTGGGGAAACATTCAGTACTTC.

V and J are TRBV5-4 and TRBJ2-5; tentative D call: TRBD1 (6 bases). Germline CDR1 is SGHNT and CDR2 is YYREEE (reference sequence). With 4 bases removed from V and 5 bases from J, the gap between germline ends came to 15 bases. The CDR3 covers 14 residues. In nucleotides, the CDR3 is TGTGCCAGCAGCATTAAGACAGGTCAGGAGACCCAGTACTTC. This gives the protein CASSIKTGQETQYF.

This sequence joins TRBV20-1 and TRBJ1-2; TRBD1 might be the D (5 bases). Per germline, CDR1 DFQATT and CDR2 SNEGSKA (reference sequence). The CDR3 has 14 amino acids. V dropped 4 bases and J dropped 2 bases, with 14 bases sitting between them. CDR3 sequence: CSATHLGLNYGYTF. DNA of the CDR3: TGCAGTGCTACCCACCTGGGACTGAACTATGGCTACACCTTC.

The DNA for the CDR3 is TGTGCCAGCTACAATTTGGGCACTGAAGCTTTCTTT. It translates to CASYNLGTEAFF. The rearrangement joins TRBV12-3 or TRBV12-4 to TRBJ1-1; D gene ambiguous. CDR3 length: 12 amino acids. V was shortened by 8 bases and J by 4 bases, with 11 bases between the two germline ends.

The chain links TRBV7-8 to TRBJ2-1; tentatively, D is TRBD2 (5 bases). CDR3 length: 14 amino acids. The V gene's germline CDR1 is SGHVS and CDR2 FQNEAQ. The V end lost 5 bases, the J end lost 5 bases, and 13 bases lay between the germline ends. CDR3 DNA sequence: TGTGCCAGCAGCCTGACGAGGGCGAACAATGAGCAGTTCTTC. Encoded protein: CASSLTRANNEQFF. Full variable domain (outside the CDR3, taken from reference TRBV7-8 and TRBJ2-1): GAGVSQSPRYKVAKRGQDVALRCDPISGHVSLFWYQQALGQGPEFLTYFQNEAQLDKSGLPSDRFFAERPEGSVSTLKIQRTQQEDSAVYLCASSLTRANNEQFFGPGTRLTVL.

The chain employs TRBV7-8 and TRBJ1-3, with D unclear. CDR1 SGHVS and CDR2 FQNEAQ come from the germline V gene. V lost 2 bases to trimming and J lost 0 bases, with 11 bases between them. The CDR3 extends over 16 amino acids. The CDR3 DNA is TGTGCCAGCAGCTTAACCGACACGAACTCTGGAAACACCATATATTTT. This gives the protein CASSLTDTNSGNTIYF.

V is TRBV11-2 and J is TRBJ1-5; possible D gene TRBD1, 6 bases. V was trimmed by 5 bases and J by 6 bases, leaving 23 bases between them. CDR1 and CDR2 from the germline V gene are SGHAT and FQNNGV. The CDR3 extends over 17 amino acids. CDR3 in amino acids: CASSLRVWVGGCQPQHF. The DNA of the CDR3 is TGTGCCAGCAGCCTTAGAGTTTGGGTAGGGGGTTGTCAGCCCCAGCATTTT.

J is TRBJ1-2 and V is TRBV30; D remains unclear. CDR1 and CDR2 (germline): GTSNPN, SVGIG (reference sequence). The CDR3 has 13 residues. V dropped 0 bases and J dropped 6 bases, with 11 bases sitting between them. CDR3 sequence: CAWSVRHGNGYTF. The DNA of the CDR3 is TGTGCCTGGAGTGTACGACACGGCAATGGCTACACCTTC.

The V call is TRBV23-1, the J call TRBJ1-6; TRBD1 agrees at 8 bases. TRBV23-1 is treated as an ORF (open reading frame) with a function not yet certain. With V trimmed by 8 bases and J by 8 bases, 11 bases remained unmatched. This CDR3 is 15 amino acids long. The CDR3 loop is CASVSGGTGDSPLHF. DNA of the CDR3: TGCGCCAGCGTCTCAGGGGGCACAGGGGATTCACCCCTCCACTTT.

The V and J genes are TRBV20-1 and TRBJ2-1, with TRBD1 matching 7 bases. The CDR3 has 14 amino acids. V trimming: 6 bases; J trimming: 1 base; junction bases outside the gene matches: 6. Per the germline V gene, CDR1 is DFQATT and CDR2 is SNEGSKA (reference sequence). This chain's CDR3 is CSALNRGSYNEQFF. In DNA, the CDR3 is TGCAGTGCCCTCAACAGGGGTTCCTACAATGAGCAGTTCTTC.

The J gene is TRBJ2-5, the V gene TRBV9; the D gene is possibly TRBD2 (6 bases). CDR1 is SGDLS and CDR2 is YYNGEE in the germline V gene. This CDR3 has 14 amino acids. Trimming cost V 0 bases and J 10 bases, with 16 bases left between them. This CDR3 reads CASSVGLATRDQYF. CDR3 nucleotides: TGTGCCAGCAGCGTAGGCCTAGCGACAAGGGACCAGTACTTC.

The CDR3 loop reads CASGVSGGDEQYF. The DNA for the CDR3 is TGTGCCAGCGGAGTCTCAGGGGGCGACGAGCAGTACTTC. The V gene is TRBV14, the J gene TRBJ2-7; TRBD1 aligns across 8 bases. Germline V gene data show CDR1 as SGHDN and CDR2 as FVKESK. This CDR3 is 13 amino acids long. The V segment lost 8 bases and the J segment 5 bases; nucleotides outside the gene matches: 8.

The genes are TRBV7-9 and TRBJ2-2; D is unclear. V dropped 5 bases and J dropped 4 bases, with 17 bases sitting between them. The CDR3 totals 16 residues. Germline V gives CDR1 SEHNR, CDR2 FQNEAQ (reference sequence). In DNA, the CDR3 is TGTGCCAGCAGCCCGTACGGCAGCCCTGGCACCGGGGAGCTGTTTTTT. It encodes CASSPYGSPGTGELFF.

The chain uses TRBV7-9 and TRBJ1-1; no clear D gene. Trimming took off 4 bases at V and 4 bases at J, with 10 bases between the two ends. CDR1 and CDR2 from the germline V gene are SEHNR and FQNEAQ (reference sequence). The CDR3 runs 13 residues. This chain's CDR3 is CASSYQETTEAFF. Written as DNA, the CDR3 is TGTGCCAGCAGCTATCAGGAGACCACTGAAGCTTTCTTT.

CDR3 coding DNA: TGCGCCAGCAGCCGGGACAGCGGGGGCCCCTACGAGCAGTACTTC. Translated, it gives CASSRDSGGPYEQYF. The genes are TRBV5-1 and TRBJ2-7, with D possibly matching TRBD2 (8 bases). This CDR3 is built from 15 residues. V lost 4 bases to trimming and J lost 2 bases, with 16 bases between them. The germline V gene has CDR1 SGHRS and CDR2 YFSETQ.

The chain couples TRBV19 to TRBJ2-5; 7 bases line up with TRBD1. Germline V lookup: CDR1 LNHDA, CDR2 SQIVND (reference sequence). J was trimmed by 3 bases and V by 5 bases; bases with no gene match: 3. The CDR3 length is 13 residues. In nucleotides, the CDR3 is TGTGCCAGTAGTGTTGACAGGGAAGAGACCCAGTACTTC. Its translation: CASSVDREETQYF.

This rearrangement joins TRBV20-1 to TRBJ2-5; D is perhaps TRBD1 (6 bases). The CDR3 has 15 amino acids. V lost 1 base and J 2 bases, leaving 14 bases between the germline ends. The germline V gene encodes CDR1 DFQATT and CDR2 SNEGSKA (reference sequence). The CDR3 DNA sequence: TGCAGTGCTAGAGGGAGGACAGCCCGGCAAGAGACCCAGTACTTC. Encoded protein: CSARGRTARQETQYF.

This clonotype was seen a single time. The rearrangement uses TRBV12-3 or TRBV12-4 and TRBJ2-6; D not resolved. The V end was cut by 3 bases, the J end by 0 bases, with 6 bases between. The CDR3 loop spans 15 amino acids. CDR3 amino acids: CASSFHSSGANVLTF. CDR3 sequence (DNA): TGTGCCAGCAGTTTCCATAGCTCTGGGGCCAACGTCCTGACTTTC.